A selection of T cell receptor beta chains follows, all from one sample in a study of regulatory T cells in long-lasting Graves disease. TCRdb fed the multiplex PCR reads into MiXCR, producing one record per CDR3 protein. Here the sample spans 600,000 to 650,000 distinct CDR3 sequences, roughly 15% being singletons. These data also formed part of another study, on T cells in Graves' hyperthyroidism and ophthalmopathy.

This sample comprised peripheral blood mononuclear cells (PBMCs), obtained at new diagnosis, from a patient treated with antithyroid drugs. The receptors were sampled from a woman aged 25 to 45 with Graves disease. CDR3s include the opening cysteine and the closing phenylalanine or tryptophan. The D gene is left open where the match is weak. Clone size is given for some rows only: seen once, a few or many times, or a class if the clone is expanded.

clone_size,v_call,cdr3_length,j_call,d_call,cdr3_aa,cdr3_nt
few,TRBV6-2/TRBV6-3,13,TRBJ1-6,NA,CASTRGYNSPLHF,TGTGCCAGCACGCGGGGCTATAATTCACCCCTCCACTTT
NA,TRBV5-1,13,TRBJ1-2,NA,CASSRVESYGYTF,TGCGCCAGCAGTAGGGTCGAGAGCTATGGCTACACCTTC
NA,TRBV6-1,14,TRBJ2-7,TRBD2,CASVPGTSFNEQYF,TGTGCCAGCGTTCCCGGGACTAGCTTCAACGAGCAGTACTTC
NA,TRBV7-2,14,TRBJ2-3,TRBD2,CASSSGLAVDTQYF,TGTGCCAGCAGCTCAGGACTAGCGGTGGATACGCAGTATTTT
NA,TRBV24-1,15,TRBJ2-7,TRBD2,CATSDRLAAPYEQYF,TGTGCCACCAGTGATCGACTAGCAGCGCCCTACGAGCAGTACTTC
many,TRBV5-1,14,TRBJ2-7,NA,CASSLGGGIYEQYF,TGCGCCAGCAGCTTGGGTGGAGGGATCTACGAGCAGTACTTC
NA,TRBV28,16,TRBJ2-7,TRBD2,CASSLGTRGRAYEQYF,TGTGCCAGCAGTCTCGGGACTAGAGGGAGGGCCTACGAGCAGTACTTC
many,TRBV12-3/TRBV12-4,13,TRBJ1-4,TRBD1,CASSRTGVEKLFF,TGTGCCAGCAGCCGGACAGGGGTTGAGAAACTGTTTTTT
many,TRBV7-2,15,TRBJ2-7,TRBD2,CASSRDRLAGDEQYF,TGTGCCAGCAGTAGGGACAGACTAGCGGGAGACGAGCAGTACTTC
few,TRBV4-1,14,TRBJ1-1,NA,CASSQDAGSTEAFF,TGCGCCAGCAGCCAAGACGCGGGGAGCACTGAAGCTTTCTTT
many,TRBV12-3/TRBV12-4,16,TRBJ2-1,NA,CASRPDTGPEANEQFF,TGTGCCAGCAGGCCCGATACCGGCCCAGAGGCCAATGAGCAGTTCTTC
few,TRBV7-9,17,TRBJ2-7,NA,CASSHPRGGQGNYEQYF,TGTGCCAGCAGCCATCCTAGGGGGGGGCAGGGCAACTACGAGCAGTACTTC
NA,TRBV7-6,15,TRBJ2-3,NA,CASSSKRGPTDTQYF,TGTGCCAGCAGCTCAAAAAGGGGACCCACAGATACGCAGTATTTT
NA,TRBV6-5,15,TRBJ1-2,NA,CASSYPSRGYYGYTF,TGTGCCAGCAGTTACCCCTCGCGGGGCTACTATGGCTACACCTTC
few,TRBV5-1,13,TRBJ1-4,NA,CASSLFGNEKLFF,TGCGCCAGCAGCTTGTTCGGTAATGAAAAACTGTTTTTT
NA,TRBV28,10,TRBJ2-1,NA,CASSYNERFF,TGTGCCAGCTCCTACAATGAGCGGTTCTTC
NA,TRBV3-1,19,TRBJ2-5,TRBD2,CASSQGLRLTSGYQETQYF,TGTGCCAGCAGCCAAGGATTAAGGTTGACTAGCGGATATCAAGAGACCCAGTACTTC
few,TRBV30,14,TRBJ1-2,NA,CAWSVLWGITGYTF,TGTGCCTGGAGTGTACTTTGGGGCATAACGGGCTACACCTTC
few,TRBV6-5,14,TRBJ2-7,NA,CASSYPGRGAEQYF,TGTGCCAGCAGTTACCCGGGACGGGGGGCCGAGCAGTACTTC
few,TRBV9,14,TRBJ2-7,NA,CASSVGAFSYEQYF,TGTGCCAGCAGCGTAGGGGCCTTTTCCTACGAGCAGTACTTC
many,TRBV11-2,15,TRBJ2-5,TRBD1,CASRTPRDSQETQYF,TGTGCCAGCCGGACCCCCCGGGACAGCCAAGAGACCCAGTACTTC
few,TRBV19,15,TRBJ2-7,TRBD2,CASSPLGLAGDEQYF,TGTGCCAGTAGCCCTCTGGGGCTAGCGGGAGACGAGCAGTACTTC
NA,TRBV15,14,TRBJ2-7,NA,CATRKGGSRFEQYF,TGTGCCACCAGGAAAGGTGGGAGTAGGTTCGAGCAGTACTTC
once,TRBV19,14,TRBJ2-1,NA,CATQDRLQGNEQSF,TGTGCCACGCAAGACAGGCTCCAGGGGAATGAGCAGTCCTTC
NA,TRBV19,11,TRBJ2-7,NA,CATGPRYEQYF,TGTGCCACAGGACCGCGCTACGAGCAGTACTTC
NA,TRBV6-1,17,TRBJ2-1,TRBD2,CASSEPLLAGTYNEQFF,TGTGCCAGCAGTGAACCACTCCTAGCGGGGACCTACAATGAGCAGTTCTTC
many,TRBV11-2,13,TRBJ2-7,NA,CASNPEATYEQYF,TGTGCCAGCAACCCAGAGGCTACCTACGAGCAGTACTTC
many,TRBV2,14,TRBJ1-5,NA,CASSAGGYAQPQHF,TGTGCCAGCAGTGCCGGGGGTTACGCACAGCCCCAGCATTTT